These 2 T cell receptor beta chains originate from one sample sequenced in a study of cytomegalovirus exposure and HLA in healthy donors. PCR amplification relied on 60 Vbeta primers (plus 13 Jbeta primers). Only in-frame clones appear in the TCRdb table, and some are missing; sequencing was by immunoSEQ multiplex PCR. This sample has roughly 87,000 clones, with under 80% found just once. The specimen sequenced was PBMCs. Receptors were obtained from a man in his 60s in good health and CMV-seronegative.

The chain employs TRBV2 and TRBJ1-5; 9 nucleotides align to TRBD1. V lost 6 bases and J lost 2; bases outside the gene matches: 11. Germline V gene sequence: CDR1 SNHLY, CDR2 FYNNEI. The CDR3 consists of 17 residues. The CDR3 protein is CASSSLGTGSGNQPQHF. The CDR3 nucleotides are TGTGCCAGCAGCTCCCTTGGGACAGGGTCGGGCAATCAGCCCCAGCATTTT.

The V call is TRBV5-4, the J call TRBJ1-2; 8 nucleotides align to TRBD1. Germline assignment: CDR1 SGHNT and CDR2 YYREEE (reference sequence). V trimming: 6 bases; J trimming: 4 bases; junction bases outside the gene matches: 11. The CDR3 contains 15 residues. CDR3 loop: CASIVEPGQAYGYTF. For the CDR3, the DNA is TGTGCCAGCATCGTAGAACCGGGACAGGCCTATGGCTACACCTTC.